The clone carrying this T cell receptor (beta chain) has at least ten counts. Its antigen is unknown. This record belongs to a study of blood T cells in healthy people across ages. V was clipped by 2 bases and J by 4 bases; unmatched bases: 6. This CDR3 contains 15 residues. Germline loops: CDR1 MDHEN, CDR2 SYDVKM. Study results and limitations: Shifts in expanded clonotypes may have been confounded by donor CMV status, which was unknown. One million T cells yielded diversity estimates that were considered underestimates.

A J-beta primer mix and a sample-barcoded 5' primer were used in a second PCR of roughly 6 to 11 cycles. MiXCR, applied by TCRdb to the 5' RACE reads, yields one record per CDR3 protein. The table includes 600,000 to 850,000 distinct CDR3 sequences, around a quarter detected once. This sample was shared with a second study, whose subject was T cells of mothers and their children. According to that study: Thymic selection shapes TCR recombination output similarly in related and unrelated pairs. Related mother-child pairs shared marginally more repertoire than unrelated pairs, though not significantly.

V is TRBV28 and J is TRBJ2-7; 9 nucleotides line up with TRBD1. The TCR sequence derives from a boy aged 5-17 years in good health. What was sequenced was blood. CDR3 coding DNA: TGTGCCAGCAGTTTACCGGGACAGGGTACGTACGAGCAGTACTTC. The encoded protein is CASSLPGQGTYEQYF.